This TCR beta chain was identified in a study of blood T cells in healthy people across ages. Whole-study context: About one barcoded beta molecule per two T cells was the capture yield of template switching. General study findings and limits: When one million T cells were used, diversity estimates were thought to be underestimates. Lack of knowledge of donor CMV status possibly confounded expanded clonotype changes.

Trimming pared 4 bases from V and 10 bases from J, leaving 15 bases between. Germline V gene data show CDR1 as SGDLS and CDR2 as YYNGEE. The CDR3 runs to 13 residues. Note on this clonotype: The antigen remains unidentified.

A sample-barcoded 5' primer and a J-beta primer mix were used in a second PCR of roughly 6 to 11 cycles. Each single sample gave us at least 2.5 million CDR3-containing paired-end reads. From the 5' RACE reads, TCRdb called clonotypes with MiXCR, one entry per CDR3 protein. The data show roughly 1,300,000 distinct CDR3 sequences, approximately 63% seen once. Sequenced: blood. The V gene is TRBV9, the J gene TRBJ2-1, with no clear D. The origin of this receptor is a man in his late teens or twenties in good health. The CDR3 DNA follows: TGTGCCAGCAGCCCCCCCCTCGTGGGAGAGCAGTTCTTC. It specifies CASSPPLVGEQFF.